This T cell receptor beta chain was identified in a study of blood T cell repertoires in COVID-19. Trimming at V came to 8 bases and at J to 2 bases, leaving 10 bases not matched to a gene. The CDR3 runs to 15 residues. The germline gives CDR1 MDHEN, CDR2 SYDVKM. Only in-frame clones appear in the TCRdb table, and some are missing; sequencing was by immunoSEQ multiplex PCR. The sample has about 240,000 clones; 75% to 90% are singletons. Sequenced input: PBMCs or T cells enriched from blood (not recorded which). The chain couples TRBV28 to TRBJ1-2, with TRBD1 identical over 8 bases. The origin of this receptor is a man aged 35-49 years who had recovered from COVID-19. CDR3 bases: TGTGCCAGCGAGGGCAGGGGGCCCTACAACTATGGCTACACCTTC. Its translation: CASEGRGPYNYGYTF.